The source of this T cell receptor beta chain is a study of PD-L1 blockade in urothelial cancer. As for the study in general: Of approximately 29 patients, around 25 were males with bladder-origin urothelial cancer.

Turning to this clone: The antigen is undetermined.

Synthetically made TCR analog templates were put into each PCR as spikes. TCRdb keeps only in-frame clones here, not all; method: immunoSEQ multiplex PCR. The data contain around 50,000 clones, around four fifths of them singletons. The germline V and J ends were trimmed by 7 bases and 5 bases, with 20 bases remaining between them. Germline V gene lookup returns CDR1 MNHNS and CDR2 SASEGT. This CDR3 is 15 amino acids long. The time point is: pretreatment peripheral blood. Urothelial carcinoma affected the patients, and it was locally advanced or metastatic. Study-wide findings and caveats: A pretreatment blood TCR clonality that fell below the median predicted better progression-free and overall survival.

The rearrangement uses TRBV6-1 and TRBJ1-1; a possible D gene is TRBD1 (5 bases). The sequences come from PBMCs, collected around atezolizumab (anti-PD-L1) treatment. The source is a man over 45 with urothelial cancer. In nucleotides, the CDR3 is TGTGCCAGCACTGGCTGGGGGGGAGTTGAAACTGAAGCTTTCTTT. It encodes CASTGWGGVETEAFF.